The clone carrying this TCR beta chain was observed once. What it binds is not known. The data originate from a study of T cell responses to AZD1222 COVID-19 vaccine. General study results and limits: Among the donors, most were white British and more were female, and clonal diversity was possibly underestimated. Just 5 to 7 AZD1222 recipients were seropositive at baseline. Repertoires were obtained only post-peak T cell response. Along spike, vaccine-associated CD4 TCRs were found throughout, with dominance at 160-218 and 743-854.

This CDR3 has 14 amino acids. The ends were cut back, 8 bases at V and 0 bases at J, with 13 bases in the middle. Germline V gene lookup returns CDR1 MNHEY and CDR2 SVGAGI. Repertoires were generated with immunoSEQ multiplex PCR, while TCRdb's copy carries only in-frame clones and drops some. The sample contains about 83,000 clones, around 86% of which appear only once. This TCR was recovered from an adult in good health. The chain recombines TRBV6-5 with TRBJ1-1, with D tentatively TRBD1 (5 bases). This specimen consisted of peripheral blood, obtained on day 0 of AZD1222 vaccination. For the CDR3, the DNA is TGTGCCAGCTTCGCGCCGGGACTGAACACTGAAGCTTTCTTT. Its protein is CASFAPGLNTEAFF.